This TCR beta chain was observed in a study of shared clonotypes between healthy human individuals. Study-wide context: Each donor had three CD4 naive, three CD4 memory, two CD8 naive and one CD8 memory plate.

Findings and limits, study-wide: A reduction in generation probabilities was seen for non-shared clonotypes relative to those shared by all four donors.

As to this clone: The antigen remains unidentified.

Profiling relied on immunoSEQ multiplex PCR, and the TCRdb table lists in-frame clones only, not all of them. The table has around 2.1 million clones, nearly 97% seen once. There are 12 residues in the CDR3. Germline values: CDR1 LNHDA, CDR2 SQIVND (reference sequence). V was cut by 5 bases and J by 6 bases, with 10 bases left in between. This receptor was obtained from a young man in good health. The chain uses TRBV19 and TRBJ1-1; TRBD1 is a possible D gene (5 bases). The material sequenced was naive CD4+ T cells sorted from blood. Subset here: CD45RA+ positively selected. Here the CDR3 reads CASSVTGAEAFF. CDR3 nucleotides: TGTGCCAGTAGTGTTACAGGCGCTGAAGCTTTCTTT.